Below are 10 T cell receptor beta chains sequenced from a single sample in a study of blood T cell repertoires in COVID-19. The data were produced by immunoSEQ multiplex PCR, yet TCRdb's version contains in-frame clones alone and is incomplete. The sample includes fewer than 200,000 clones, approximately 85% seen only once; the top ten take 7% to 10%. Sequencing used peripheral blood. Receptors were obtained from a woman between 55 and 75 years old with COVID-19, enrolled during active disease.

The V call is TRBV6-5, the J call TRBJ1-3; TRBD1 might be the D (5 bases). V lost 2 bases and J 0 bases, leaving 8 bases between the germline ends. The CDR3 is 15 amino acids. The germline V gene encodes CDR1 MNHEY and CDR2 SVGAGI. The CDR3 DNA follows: TGTGCCAGCAGTTACGGGGCGTTCTCTGGAAACACCATATATTTT. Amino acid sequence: CASSYGAFSGNTIYF.

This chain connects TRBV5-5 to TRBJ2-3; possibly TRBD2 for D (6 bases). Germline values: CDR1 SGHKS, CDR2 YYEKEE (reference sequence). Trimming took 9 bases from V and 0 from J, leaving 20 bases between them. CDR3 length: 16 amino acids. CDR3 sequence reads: CATDPGGAPSTDTQYF. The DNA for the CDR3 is TGTGCCACCGACCCGGGCGGGGCGCCTAGCACAGATACGCAGTATTTT.

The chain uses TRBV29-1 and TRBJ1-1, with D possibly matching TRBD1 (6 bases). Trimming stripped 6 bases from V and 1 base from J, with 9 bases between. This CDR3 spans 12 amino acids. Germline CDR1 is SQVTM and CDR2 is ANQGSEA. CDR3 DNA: TGCAGCGTGAAACAGGGGAACACTGAAGCTTTCTTT. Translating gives CSVKQGNTEAFF.

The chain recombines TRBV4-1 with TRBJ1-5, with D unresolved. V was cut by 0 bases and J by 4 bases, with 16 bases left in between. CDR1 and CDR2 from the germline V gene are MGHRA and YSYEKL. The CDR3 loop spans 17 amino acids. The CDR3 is CASSQERLLRPNQPQHF. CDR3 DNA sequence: TGCGCCAGCAGCCAAGAGAGGTTGCTCCGCCCGAATCAGCCCCAGCATTTT.

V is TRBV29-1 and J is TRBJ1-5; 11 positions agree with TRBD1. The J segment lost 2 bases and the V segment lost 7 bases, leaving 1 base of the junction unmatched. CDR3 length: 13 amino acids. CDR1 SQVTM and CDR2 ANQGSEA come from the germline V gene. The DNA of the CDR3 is TGCAGCGCGGGACAGGGGGGCAATCAGCCCCAGCATTTT. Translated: CSAGQGGNQPQHF.

CDR3 nucleotide sequence: TGTGCCACCAGTGATTTTGGCCGAAACACCGGGGAGCTGTTTTTT. It encodes CATSDFGRNTGELFF. The rearrangement joins TRBV24-1 to TRBJ2-2; D unresolved. Trimming pared 1 base from V and 2 bases from J, leaving 7 bases between. The CDR3 loop spans 15 amino acids. The germline CDR1 and CDR2 sequences are KGHDR and SFDVKD.

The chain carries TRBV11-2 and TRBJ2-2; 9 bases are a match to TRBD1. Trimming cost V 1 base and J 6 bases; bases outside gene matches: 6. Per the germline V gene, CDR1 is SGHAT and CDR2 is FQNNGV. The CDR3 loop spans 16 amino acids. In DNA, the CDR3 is TGTGCCAGCAGCTTAGTTACGGACAGGGGAGCCGGGGAGCTGTTTTTT. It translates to CASSLVTDRGAGELFF.

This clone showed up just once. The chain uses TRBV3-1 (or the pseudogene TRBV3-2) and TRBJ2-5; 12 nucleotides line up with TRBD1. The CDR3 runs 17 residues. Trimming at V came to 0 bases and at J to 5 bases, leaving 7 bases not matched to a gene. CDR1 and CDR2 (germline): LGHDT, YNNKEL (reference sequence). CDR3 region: CASSQDRDRGRGETQYF. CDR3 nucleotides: TGTGCCAGCAGCCAAGACCGGGACAGGGGGCGAGGGGAGACCCAGTACTTC.

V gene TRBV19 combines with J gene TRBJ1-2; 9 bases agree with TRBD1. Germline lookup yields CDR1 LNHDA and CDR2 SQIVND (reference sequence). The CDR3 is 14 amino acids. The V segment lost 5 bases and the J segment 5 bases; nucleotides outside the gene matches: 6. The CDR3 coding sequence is TGTGCCAGTAGTGACCCTGGACAGGGGTATGGCTACACCTTC. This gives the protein CASSDPGQGYGYTF.

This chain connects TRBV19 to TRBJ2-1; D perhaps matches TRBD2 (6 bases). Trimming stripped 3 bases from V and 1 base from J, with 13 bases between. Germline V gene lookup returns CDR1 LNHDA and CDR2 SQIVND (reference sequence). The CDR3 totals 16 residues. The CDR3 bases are TGTGCCAGTAGTATCTCCCCGGCGGGATCCTACAATGAGCAGTTCTTC. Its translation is CASSISPAGSYNEQFF.